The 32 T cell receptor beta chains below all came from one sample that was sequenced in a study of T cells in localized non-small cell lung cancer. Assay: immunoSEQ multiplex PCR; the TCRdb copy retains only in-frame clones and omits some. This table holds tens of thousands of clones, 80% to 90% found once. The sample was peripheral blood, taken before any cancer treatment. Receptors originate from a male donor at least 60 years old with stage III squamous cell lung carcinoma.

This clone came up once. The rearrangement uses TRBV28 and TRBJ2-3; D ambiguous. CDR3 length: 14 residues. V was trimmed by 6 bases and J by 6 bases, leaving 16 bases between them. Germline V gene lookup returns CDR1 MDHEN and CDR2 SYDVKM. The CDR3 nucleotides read TGTGCCAGCAGACGACTGCGCCCACAGGATACGCAGTATTTT. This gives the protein CASRRLRPQDTQYF.

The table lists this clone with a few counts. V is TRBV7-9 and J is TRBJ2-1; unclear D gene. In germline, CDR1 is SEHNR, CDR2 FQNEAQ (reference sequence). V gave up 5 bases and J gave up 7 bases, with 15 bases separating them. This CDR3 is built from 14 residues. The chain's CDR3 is CASSADVGWNEQFF. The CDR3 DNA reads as TGTGCCAGCAGCGCCGACGTGGGGTGGAATGAGCAGTTCTTC.

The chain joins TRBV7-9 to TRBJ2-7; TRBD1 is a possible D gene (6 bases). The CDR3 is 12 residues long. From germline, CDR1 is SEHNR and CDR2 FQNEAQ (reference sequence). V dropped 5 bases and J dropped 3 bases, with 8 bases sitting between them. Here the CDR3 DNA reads TGTGCCAGCAGCGTGGACAGCTACGAGCAGTACTTC. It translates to CASSVDSYEQYF.

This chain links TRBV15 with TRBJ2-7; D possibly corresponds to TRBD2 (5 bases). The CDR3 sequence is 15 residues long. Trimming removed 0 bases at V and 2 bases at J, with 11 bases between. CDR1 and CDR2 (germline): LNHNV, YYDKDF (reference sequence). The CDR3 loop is CATSRDRARAYEQYV. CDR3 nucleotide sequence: TGTGCCACCAGCAGAGATCGGGCGAGGGCCTACGAGCAGTACGTC.

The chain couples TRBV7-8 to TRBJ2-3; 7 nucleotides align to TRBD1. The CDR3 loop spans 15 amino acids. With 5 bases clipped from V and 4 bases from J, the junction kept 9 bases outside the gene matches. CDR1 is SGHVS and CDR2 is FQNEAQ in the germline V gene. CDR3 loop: CASSKGQDIPDTQYF. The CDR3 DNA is TGTGCCAGCAGCAAAGGACAGGACATTCCAGATACGCAGTATTTT.

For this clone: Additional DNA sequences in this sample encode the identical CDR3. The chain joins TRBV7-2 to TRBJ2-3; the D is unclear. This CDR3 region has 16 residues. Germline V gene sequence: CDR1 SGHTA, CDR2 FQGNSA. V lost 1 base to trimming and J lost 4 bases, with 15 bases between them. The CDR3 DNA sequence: TGTGCCAGCAGCTTAGGCCCCTTGGGGTCCGCAGATACGCAGTATTTT. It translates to CASSLGPLGSADTQYF.

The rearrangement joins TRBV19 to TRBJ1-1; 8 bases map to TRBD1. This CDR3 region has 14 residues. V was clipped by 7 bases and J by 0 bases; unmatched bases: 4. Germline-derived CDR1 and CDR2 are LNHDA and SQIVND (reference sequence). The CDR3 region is CASTVDRVNTEAFF. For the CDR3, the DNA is TGTGCCAGTACCGTGGACAGGGTGAACACTGAAGCTTTCTTT. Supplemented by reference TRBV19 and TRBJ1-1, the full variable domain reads DGGITQSPKYLFRKEGQNVTLSCEQNLNHDAMYWYRQDPGQGLRLIYYSQIVNDFQKGDIAEGYSVSREKKESFPLTVTSAQKNPTAFYLCASTVDRVNTEAFFGQGTRLTVV.

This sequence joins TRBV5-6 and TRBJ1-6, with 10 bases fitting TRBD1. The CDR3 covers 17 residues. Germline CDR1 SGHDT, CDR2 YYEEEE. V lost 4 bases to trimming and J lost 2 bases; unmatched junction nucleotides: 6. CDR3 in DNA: TGTGCCAGCAGCGAGACAGGGGGCGCTACCTATAATTCACCCCTCCACTTT. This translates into CASSETGGATYNSPLHF.

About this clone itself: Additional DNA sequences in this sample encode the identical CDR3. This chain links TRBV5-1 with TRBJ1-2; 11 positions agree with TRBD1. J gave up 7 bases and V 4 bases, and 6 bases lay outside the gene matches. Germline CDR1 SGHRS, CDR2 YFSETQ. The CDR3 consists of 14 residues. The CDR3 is CASSPGQGGVGYTF. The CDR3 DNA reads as TGCGCCAGCAGCCCGGGACAGGGGGGTGTTGGCTACACCTTC. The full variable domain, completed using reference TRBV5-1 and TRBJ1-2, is KAGVTQTPRYLIKTRGQQVTLSCSPISGHRSVSWYQQTPGQGLQFLFEYFSETQRNKGNFPGRFSGRQFSNSRSEMNVSTLELGDSALYLCASSPGQGGVGYTFGSGTRLTVV.

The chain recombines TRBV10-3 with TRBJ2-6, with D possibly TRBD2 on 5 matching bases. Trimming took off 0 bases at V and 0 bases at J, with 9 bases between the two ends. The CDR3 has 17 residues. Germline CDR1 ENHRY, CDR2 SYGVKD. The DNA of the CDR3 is TGTGCCATCAGTGAGTCAGGGAGCAGCTCTGGGGCCAACGTCCTGACTTTC. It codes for CAISESGSSSGANVLTF.

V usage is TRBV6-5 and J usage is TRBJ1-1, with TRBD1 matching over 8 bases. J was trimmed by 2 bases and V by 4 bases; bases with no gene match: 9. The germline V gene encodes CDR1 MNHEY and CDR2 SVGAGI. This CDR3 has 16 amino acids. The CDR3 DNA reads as TGTGCCAGCAGTTCCGGGACAGGATTGACTAACACTGAAGCTTTCTTT. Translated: CASSSGTGLTNTEAFF.

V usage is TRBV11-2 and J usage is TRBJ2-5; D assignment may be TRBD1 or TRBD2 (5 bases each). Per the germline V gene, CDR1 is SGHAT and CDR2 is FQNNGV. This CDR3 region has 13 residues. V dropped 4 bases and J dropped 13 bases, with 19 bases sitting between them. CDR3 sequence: CASSSSPGQARYF. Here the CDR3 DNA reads TGTGCCAGCAGCTCCTCTCCGGGGCAAGCGAGGTACTTC.

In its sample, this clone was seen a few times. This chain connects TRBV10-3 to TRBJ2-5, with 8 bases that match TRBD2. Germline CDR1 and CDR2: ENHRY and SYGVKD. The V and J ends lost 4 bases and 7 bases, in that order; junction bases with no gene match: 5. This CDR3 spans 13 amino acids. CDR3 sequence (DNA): TGTGCCATCAGTGGCGCGGGGGGACCGACCCAGTACTTC. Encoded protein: CAISGAGGPTQYF.

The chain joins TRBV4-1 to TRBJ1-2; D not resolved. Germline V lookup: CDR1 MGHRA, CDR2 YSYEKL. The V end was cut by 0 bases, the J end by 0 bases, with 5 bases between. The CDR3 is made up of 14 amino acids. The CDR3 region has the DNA TGCGCCAGCAGCCAAGACAGTTCTAACTATGGCTACACCTTC. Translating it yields CASSQDSSNYGYTF.

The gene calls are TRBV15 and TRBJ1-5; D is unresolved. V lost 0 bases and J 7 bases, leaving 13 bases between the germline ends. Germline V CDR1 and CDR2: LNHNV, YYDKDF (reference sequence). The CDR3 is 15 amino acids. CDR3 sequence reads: CATSRDHAQGQPQHF. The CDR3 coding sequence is TGTGCCACCAGCAGAGATCACGCGCAAGGGCAGCCCCAGCATTTT.

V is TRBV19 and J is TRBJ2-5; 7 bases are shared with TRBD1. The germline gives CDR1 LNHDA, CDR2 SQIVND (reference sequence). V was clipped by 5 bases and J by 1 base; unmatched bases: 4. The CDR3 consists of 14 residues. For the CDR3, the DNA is TGTGCCAGTAGTTTCCGGGACAGCCAAGAGACCCAGTACTTC. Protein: CASSFRDSQETQYF.

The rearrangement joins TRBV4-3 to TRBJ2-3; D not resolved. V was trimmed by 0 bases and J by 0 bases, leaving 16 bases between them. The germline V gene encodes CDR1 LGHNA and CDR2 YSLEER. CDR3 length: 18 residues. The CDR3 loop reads CASSQDLAISTSTDTQYF. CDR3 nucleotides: TGCGCCAGCAGCCAAGATCTCGCGATAAGTACTAGCACAGATACGCAGTATTTT.

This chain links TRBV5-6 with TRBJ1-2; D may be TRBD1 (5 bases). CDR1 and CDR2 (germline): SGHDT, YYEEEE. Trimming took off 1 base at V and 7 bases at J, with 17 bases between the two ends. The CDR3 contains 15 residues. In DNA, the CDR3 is TGTGCCAGCAGCTTGTTTACTTGGGGCGATGGTGGCTACACCTTC. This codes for CASSLFTWGDGGYTF.

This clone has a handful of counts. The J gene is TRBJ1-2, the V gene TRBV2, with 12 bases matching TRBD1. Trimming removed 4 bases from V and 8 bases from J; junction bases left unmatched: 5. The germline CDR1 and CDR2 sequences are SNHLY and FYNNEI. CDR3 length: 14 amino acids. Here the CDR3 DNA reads TGTGCCAGCAGTGGGGACAGGGGGCCGGGAGGCTACACCTTC. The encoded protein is CASSGDRGPGGYTF.

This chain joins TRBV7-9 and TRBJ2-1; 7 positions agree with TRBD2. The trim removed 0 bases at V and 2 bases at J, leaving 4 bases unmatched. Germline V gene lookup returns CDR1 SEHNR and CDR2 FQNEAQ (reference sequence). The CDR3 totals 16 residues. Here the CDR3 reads CASSLAIGLAYNEQFF. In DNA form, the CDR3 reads TGTGCCAGCAGCTTAGCGATAGGACTAGCCTACAATGAGCAGTTCTTC.

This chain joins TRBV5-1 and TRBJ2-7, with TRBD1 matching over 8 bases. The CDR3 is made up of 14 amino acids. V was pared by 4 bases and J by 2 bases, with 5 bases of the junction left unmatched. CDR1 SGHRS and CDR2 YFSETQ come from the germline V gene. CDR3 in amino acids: CASSIGQGAYEQYV. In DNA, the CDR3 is TGCGCCAGCAGCATCGGACAGGGAGCCTACGAGCAGTACGTC.

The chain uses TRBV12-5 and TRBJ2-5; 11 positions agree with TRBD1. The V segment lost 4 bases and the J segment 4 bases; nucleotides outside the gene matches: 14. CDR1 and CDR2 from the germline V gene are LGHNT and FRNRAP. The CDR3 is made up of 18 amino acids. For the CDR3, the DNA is TGTGCTAGTGGTTCTGATGGGGACAGGGGGTTAGATAGAGAGACCCAGTACTTC. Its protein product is CASGSDGDRGLDRETQYF.

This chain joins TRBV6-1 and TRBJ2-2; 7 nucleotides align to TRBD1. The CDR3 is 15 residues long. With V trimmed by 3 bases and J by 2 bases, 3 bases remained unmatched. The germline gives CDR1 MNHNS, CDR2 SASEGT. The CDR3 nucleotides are TGTGCCAGCAGTGATAGGACAGGCAACACCGGGGAGCTGTTTTTT. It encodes CASSDRTGNTGELFF.

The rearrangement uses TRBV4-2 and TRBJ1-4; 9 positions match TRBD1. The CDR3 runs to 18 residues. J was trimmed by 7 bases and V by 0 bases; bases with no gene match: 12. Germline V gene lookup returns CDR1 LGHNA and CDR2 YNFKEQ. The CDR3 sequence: CASSQETPGTGNSEKLFF. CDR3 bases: TGTGCCAGCAGCCAAGAAACCCCCGGGACAGGGAATAGTGAAAAACTGTTTTTT.

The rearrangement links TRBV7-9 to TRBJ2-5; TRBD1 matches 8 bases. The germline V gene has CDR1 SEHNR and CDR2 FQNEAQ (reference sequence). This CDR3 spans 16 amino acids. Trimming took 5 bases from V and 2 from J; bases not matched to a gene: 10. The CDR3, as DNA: TGTGCCAGCAGCCCCGCTTTCAGGGGGCGGCAAGAGACCCAGTACTTC. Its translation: CASSPAFRGRQETQYF.

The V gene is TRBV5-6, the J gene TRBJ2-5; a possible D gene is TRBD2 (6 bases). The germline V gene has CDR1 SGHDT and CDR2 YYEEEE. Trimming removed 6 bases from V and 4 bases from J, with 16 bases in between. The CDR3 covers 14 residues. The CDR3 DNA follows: TGTGCCAGCAACCTTTTCGCGGGGCTAGAGACCCAGTACTTC. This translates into CASNLFAGLETQYF. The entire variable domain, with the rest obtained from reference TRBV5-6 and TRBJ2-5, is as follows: DAGVTQSPTHLIKTRGQQVTLRCSPKSGHDTVSWYQQALGQGPQFIFQYYEEEERQRGNFPDRFSGHQFPNYSSELNVNALLLGDSALYLCASNLFAGLETQYFGPGTRLLVL.

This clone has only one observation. The DNA for the CDR3 is TGTGCCAGCAGCTTAGCGCGGGGGGCGAACACTGAAGCTTTCTTT. It yields the protein CASSLARGANTEAFF. V usage is TRBV11-1 and J usage is TRBJ1-1, with a possible D match to TRBD1 (6 bases). The germline CDR1 and CDR2 sequences are SGHAT and FQDESV (reference sequence). V lost 0 bases, J lost 1 base, and 9 bases lay in between. This CDR3 comprises 15 residues.

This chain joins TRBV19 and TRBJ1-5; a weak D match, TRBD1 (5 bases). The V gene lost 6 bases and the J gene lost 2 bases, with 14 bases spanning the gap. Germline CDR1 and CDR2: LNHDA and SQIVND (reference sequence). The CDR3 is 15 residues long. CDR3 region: CASRTKGQGNQPQHF. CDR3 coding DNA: TGTGCCAGTAGAACCAAGGGGCAGGGCAATCAGCCCCAGCATTTT.

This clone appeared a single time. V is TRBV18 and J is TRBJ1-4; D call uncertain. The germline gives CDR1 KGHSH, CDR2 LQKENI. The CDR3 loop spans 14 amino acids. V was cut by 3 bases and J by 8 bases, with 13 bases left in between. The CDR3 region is CASSPWENGEKLFF. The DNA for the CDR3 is TGTGCCAGCTCACCCTGGGAGAATGGCGAAAAACTGTTTTTT.

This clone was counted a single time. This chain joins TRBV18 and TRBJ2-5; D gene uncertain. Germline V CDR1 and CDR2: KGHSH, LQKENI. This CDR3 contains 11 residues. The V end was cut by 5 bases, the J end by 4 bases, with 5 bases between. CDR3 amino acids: CASSEGETQYF. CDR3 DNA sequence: TGTGCCAGCTCAGAAGGAGAGACCCAGTACTTC. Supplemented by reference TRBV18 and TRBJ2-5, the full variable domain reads NAGVMQNPRHLVRRRGQEARLRCSPMKGHSHVYWYRQLPEEGLKFMVYLQKENIIDESGMPKERFSAEFPKEGPSILRIQQVVRGDSAAYFCASSEGETQYFGPGTRLLVL.

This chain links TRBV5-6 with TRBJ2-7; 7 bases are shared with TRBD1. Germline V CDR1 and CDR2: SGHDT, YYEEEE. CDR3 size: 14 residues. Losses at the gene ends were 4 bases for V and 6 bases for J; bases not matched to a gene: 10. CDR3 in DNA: TGTGCCAGCAGCCCGGGGACAGACTGGGGCGAGCAGTACTTC. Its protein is CASSPGTDWGEQYF.

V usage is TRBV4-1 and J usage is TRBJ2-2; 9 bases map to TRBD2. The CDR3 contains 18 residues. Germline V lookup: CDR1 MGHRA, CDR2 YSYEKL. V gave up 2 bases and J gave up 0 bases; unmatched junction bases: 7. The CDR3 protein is CASSQRGAGGSNTGELFF. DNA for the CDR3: TGCGCCAGCAGCCAACGTGGAGCGGGGGGCTCGAACACCGGGGAGCTGTTTTTT.